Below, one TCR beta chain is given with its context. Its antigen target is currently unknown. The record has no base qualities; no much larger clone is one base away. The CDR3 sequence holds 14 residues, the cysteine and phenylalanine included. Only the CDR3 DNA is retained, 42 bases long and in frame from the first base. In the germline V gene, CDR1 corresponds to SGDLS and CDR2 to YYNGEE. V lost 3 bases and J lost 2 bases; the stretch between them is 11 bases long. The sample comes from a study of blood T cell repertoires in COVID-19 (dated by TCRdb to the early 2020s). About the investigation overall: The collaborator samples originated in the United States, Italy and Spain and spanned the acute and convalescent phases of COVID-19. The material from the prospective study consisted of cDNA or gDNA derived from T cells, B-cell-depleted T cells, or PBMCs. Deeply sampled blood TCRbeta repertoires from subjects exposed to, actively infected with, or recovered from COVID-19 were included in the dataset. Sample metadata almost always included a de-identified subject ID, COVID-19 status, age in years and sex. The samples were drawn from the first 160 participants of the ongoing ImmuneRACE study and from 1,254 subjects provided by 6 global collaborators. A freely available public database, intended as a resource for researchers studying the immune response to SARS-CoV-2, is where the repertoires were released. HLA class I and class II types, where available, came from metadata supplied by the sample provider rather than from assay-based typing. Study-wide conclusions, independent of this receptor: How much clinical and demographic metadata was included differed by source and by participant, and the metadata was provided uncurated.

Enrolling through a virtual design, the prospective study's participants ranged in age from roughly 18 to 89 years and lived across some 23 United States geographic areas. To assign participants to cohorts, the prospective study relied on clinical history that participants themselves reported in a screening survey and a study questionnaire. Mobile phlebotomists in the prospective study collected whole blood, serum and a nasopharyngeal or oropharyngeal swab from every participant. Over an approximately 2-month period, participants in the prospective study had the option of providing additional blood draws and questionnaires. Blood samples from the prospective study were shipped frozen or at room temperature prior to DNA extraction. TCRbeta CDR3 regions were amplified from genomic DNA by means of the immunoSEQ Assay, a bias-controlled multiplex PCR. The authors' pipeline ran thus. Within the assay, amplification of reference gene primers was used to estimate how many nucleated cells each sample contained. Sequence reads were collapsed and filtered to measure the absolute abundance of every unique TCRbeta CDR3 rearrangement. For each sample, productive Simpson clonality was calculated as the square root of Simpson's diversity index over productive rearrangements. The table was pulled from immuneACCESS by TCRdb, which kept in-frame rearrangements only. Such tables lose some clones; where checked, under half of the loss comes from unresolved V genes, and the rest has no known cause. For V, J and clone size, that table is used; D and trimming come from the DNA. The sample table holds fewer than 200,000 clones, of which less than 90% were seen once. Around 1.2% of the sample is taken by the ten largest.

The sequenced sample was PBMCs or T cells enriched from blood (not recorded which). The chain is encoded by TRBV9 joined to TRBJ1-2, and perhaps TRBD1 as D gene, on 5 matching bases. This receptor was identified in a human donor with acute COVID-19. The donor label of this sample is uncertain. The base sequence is TGTGCCAGCAGCGGGGTTGACAGAAACTATGGCTACACCTTC. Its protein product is CASSGVDRNYGYTF.